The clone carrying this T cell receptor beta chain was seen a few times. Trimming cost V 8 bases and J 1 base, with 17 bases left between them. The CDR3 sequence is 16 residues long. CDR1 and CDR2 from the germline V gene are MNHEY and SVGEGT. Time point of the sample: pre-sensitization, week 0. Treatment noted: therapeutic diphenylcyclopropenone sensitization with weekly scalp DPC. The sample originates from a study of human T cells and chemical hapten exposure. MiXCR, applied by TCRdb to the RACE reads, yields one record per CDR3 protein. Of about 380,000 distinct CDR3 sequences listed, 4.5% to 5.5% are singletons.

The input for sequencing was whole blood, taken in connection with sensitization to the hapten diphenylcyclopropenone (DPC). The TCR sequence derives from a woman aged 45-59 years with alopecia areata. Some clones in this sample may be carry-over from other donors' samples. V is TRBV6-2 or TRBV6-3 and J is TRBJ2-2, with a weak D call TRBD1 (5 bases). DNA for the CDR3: TGTGCCAGCCGAAAGCTGACCACAGGGAACACCGGGGAGCTGTTTTTT. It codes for CASRKLTTGNTGELFF.